Below, 24 T cell receptor beta chains from the same sample are listed, as sequenced in a study of beta chain features in type 1 diabetes listed by TCRdb under 2018. The library was generated by the immunoSEQ multiplex PCR assay. The High Capacity cDNA Reverse Transcription Kit was used to reverse transcribe all of the isolated RNA, meaning that expressed TCRB transcripts were what got sequenced. TCRdb took over this immuneACCESS table, retaining in-frame rearrangements with V and J assigned. Such tables are incomplete; in checked studies, under half of the missing clones stem from an unresolved V gene, and the remainder is unexplained. The sample includes 330,000 or so clones, with 14% observed a single time. The biggest ten clones account for more than 6.5% of the sample. The sample comprised central memory CD4+ T cells from blood. The source is a man aged 25-45 years in good health.

The chain combines TRBV2 with TRBJ1-5; D not resolved. This CDR3 has 14 amino acids. CDR1 is SNHLY and CDR2 is FYNNEI in the germline V gene. V lost 6 bases to trimming and J lost 0 bases, with 9 bases between them. The CDR3 sequence is CASRDGRSNQPQHF. In nucleotides, the CDR3 is TGTGCCAGCAGAGACGGCCGTAGCAATCAGCCCCAGCATTTT.

This rearrangement joins TRBV7-3 to TRBJ2-2; TRBD1 might be the D (5 bases). The germline CDR1 and CDR2 sequences are SGHTA and FQGTGA. The CDR3 extends over 16 amino acids. The V end was cut by 1 base, the J end by 2 bases, with 11 bases between. The CDR3 loop reads CASSLRWTPNTGELFF. The CDR3 coding sequence is TGTGCCAGCAGCTTAAGGTGGACACCAAACACCGGGGAGCTGTTTTTT.

The chain has TRBV9 and TRBJ2-5; D uncertain. Looked up from germline, CDR1 is SGDLS and CDR2 is YYNGEE. V was trimmed by 1 base and J by 5 bases, leaving 9 bases between them. This CDR3 comprises 13 residues. CDR3 amino acids: CASSVKVGETQYF. As DNA, the CDR3 is TGTGCCAGCAGCGTAAAGGTTGGTGAGACCCAGTACTTC.

This clone came up many times. CDR3 DNA sequence: TGTGCCATCAGTGGCGCTGGGGCCAACGTCCTGACTTTC. Translation gives CAISGAGANVLTF. The chain employs TRBV10-3 and TRBJ2-6; D not certain. CDR3 size: 13 residues. Per the germline V gene, CDR1 is ENHRY and CDR2 is SYGVKD. V shed 4 bases and J shed 2 bases, with 3 bases lying between them.

This chain uses TRBV13 with TRBJ2-3; TRBD2 might be the D (5 bases). Germline CDR1 is PRHDT and CDR2 is FYEKMQ (reference sequence). The CDR3 extends over 17 amino acids. V was pared by 3 bases and J by 0 bases, with 16 bases between. This CDR3 is CASSFGYRGGSTDTQYF. The CDR3 region has the DNA TGTGCCAGCAGCTTTGGGTATCGCGGCGGGAGCACAGATACGCAGTATTTT.

This clone was found a few times. The chain employs TRBV7-9 and TRBJ1-2, with D uncertain. The CDR3 contains 13 residues. Between the trimmed V and J ends, which lost 5 bases and 4 bases, there was a span of 11 bases. CDR1 and CDR2 from the germline V gene are SEHNR and FQNEAQ (reference sequence). The CDR3 loop is CASSVEMGYGYTF. The CDR3 DNA reads as TGTGCCAGCAGCGTGGAGATGGGCTATGGCTACACCTTC.

In its sample, this clone was seen a few times. V usage is TRBV19 and J usage is TRBJ1-2, with D hard to call. V was cut by 7 bases and J by 6 bases, with 15 bases left in between. The CDR3 has 13 amino acids. CDR1 and CDR2 from the germline V gene are LNHDA and SQIVND (reference sequence). The CDR3 spells CASTSVPHNGYTF. Written as DNA, the CDR3 is TGTGCCAGTACATCGGTCCCACATAATGGCTACACCTTC.

This clone was detected many times. This chain joins TRBV5-6 and TRBJ2-5, with D perhaps matching TRBD2 (5 bases). The CDR3 length is 13 residues. Between the trimmed V and J ends, which lost 2 bases and 4 bases, there was a span of 9 bases. CDR1 is SGHDT and CDR2 is YYEEEE in the germline V gene. CDR3: CASSLGGLETQYF. The CDR3 DNA reads TGTGCCAGCAGCTTAGGAGGCTTAGAGACCCAGTACTTC. The whole variable domain, remainder taken from reference TRBV5-6 and TRBJ2-5, is DAGVTQSPTHLIKTRGQQVTLRCSPKSGHDTVSWYQQALGQGPQFIFQYYEEEERQRGNFPDRFSGHQFPNYSSELNVNALLLGDSALYLCASSLGGLETQYFGPGTRLLVL.

The table lists this clone with a few counts. The J gene is TRBJ1-5, the V gene TRBV6-6; D is unclear. V lost 7 bases and J 0 bases, leaving 10 bases between the germline ends. Germline CDR1 is MNHNY and CDR2 is SVGAGI (reference sequence). The CDR3 spans 14 residues. The CDR3 bases are TGTGCCAGCAAATCCGGGGATAGCAATCAGCCCCAGCATTTT. It encodes CASKSGDSNQPQHF.

The V gene is TRBV14, the J gene TRBJ2-1; 11 bases are a match to TRBD2. CDR1 is SGHDN, CDR2 FVKESK, per germline. The CDR3 loop spans 16 amino acids. Trimming cost V 4 bases and J 4 bases; bases outside gene matches: 6. The CDR3 is CASSRSGGARYNEQFF. The CDR3, as DNA: TGTGCCAGCAGCCGTAGCGGGGGGGCACGTTACAATGAGCAGTTCTTC. The whole variable domain, remainder taken from reference TRBV14 and TRBJ2-1, is EAGVTQFPSHSVIEKGQTVTLRCDPISGHDNLYWYRRVMGKEIKFLLHFVKESKQDESGMPNNRFLAERTGGTYSTLKVQPAELEDSGVYFCASSRSGGARYNEQFFGPGTRLTVL.

This clone appeared many times. V and J are TRBV11-1 and TRBJ1-1; D unresolved. Trimming removed 3 bases from V and 5 bases from J, with 10 bases in between. Germline CDR1 is SGHAT and CDR2 is FQDESV (reference sequence). The CDR3 totals 13 residues. CDR3 sequence (DNA): TGTGCCAGCAGCTTGGGTGTGGGGACTGAAGCTTTCTTT. Translation gives CASSLGVGTEAFF.

This clone has a handful of counts. J is TRBJ1-3 and V is TRBV5-1; maybe TRBD1 (5 bases). Germline V CDR1 and CDR2: SGHRS, YFSETQ. V was shortened by 1 base and J by 0 bases, with 11 bases between the two germline ends. The CDR3 spans 16 residues. CDR3 residues: CASSLQDSHSGNTIYF. The DNA for the CDR3 is TGCGCCAGCAGCTTGCAAGACAGTCACTCTGGAAACACCATATATTTT.

The V gene is TRBV7-3, the J gene TRBJ2-3; D is undetermined. The CDR3 has 12 amino acids. V gave up 2 bases and J gave up 6 bases, with 6 bases separating them. Germline lookup yields CDR1 SGHTA and CDR2 FQGTGA. CDR3 nucleotide sequence: TGTGCCAGCAGCTTAGAGCCCGATACGCAGTATTTT. As protein: CASSLEPDTQYF.

This clone was seen only a few times. The J gene is TRBJ2-2, the V gene TRBV11-3; no reliable D call. Germline lookup yields CDR1 SGHNT and CDR2 YENEEA. This CDR3 contains 15 residues. Trimming left V 4 bases short and J 6 bases short, with 15 bases between. CDR3 amino acids: CASSSSGPAAGELFF. Here the CDR3 DNA reads TGTGCCAGCAGCTCCTCTGGACCCGCGGCCGGGGAGCTGTTTTTT.

This clone has more than one count but fewer than ten. Additional DNA sequences in this sample encode the identical CDR3. This sequence joins TRBV6-5 and TRBJ2-6; D may be TRBD2 (6 bases). CDR1 MNHEY and CDR2 SVGAGI come from the germline V gene. This CDR3 comprises 13 residues. V was trimmed by 8 bases and J by 1 base, leaving 6 bases between them. CDR3 nucleotides: TGTGCCAGCCGGGGGTCTGGGGCCAACGTCCTGACTTTC. Translating gives CASRGSGANVLTF.

This clone was detected a few times. The chain couples TRBV4-1 to TRBJ2-1; 15 bases match TRBD2. In germline, CDR1 is MGHRA, CDR2 YSYEKL. The CDR3 runs to 17 residues. V shed 5 bases, J shed 0 bases, and the junction held 2 bases outside the gene matches. In DNA, the CDR3 is TGCGCCAGCAGCAAGGGACTAGCGGGGGGCTCCTACAATGAGCAGTTCTTC. The encoded protein is CASSKGLAGGSYNEQFF.

The V and J genes are TRBV11-2 and TRBJ2-2, with 7 nucleotides matching TRBD1. The CDR3 is made up of 16 amino acids. V shed 3 bases and J 3 bases; nucleotides not matched to a gene: 7. Germline lookup yields CDR1 SGHAT and CDR2 FQNNGV. The CDR3 region has the DNA TGTGCCAGCAGCTTCGTCTTACAGGGGTACACCGGGGAGCTGTTTTTT. This sequence encodes CASSFVLQGYTGELFF.

The sample holds many counts of this clone. This chain links TRBV2 with TRBJ2-3, with 9 bases fitting TRBD1. Germline CDR1 and CDR2: SNHLY and FYNNEI. This CDR3 contains 13 residues. V gave up 6 bases and J gave up 7 bases; unmatched junction bases: 5. The CDR3 loop is CASRQGAWNTQYF. As DNA, the CDR3 is TGTGCCAGCAGACAGGGGGCCTGGAATACGCAGTATTTT.

This clone was counted many times. The J gene is TRBJ1-1, the V gene TRBV6-1; D not resolved. V was shortened by 8 bases and J by 6 bases, with 10 bases between the two germline ends. Germline CDR1 and CDR2: MNHNS and SASEGT. CDR3 length equals 11 residues. CDR3 amino acids: CASLRYAEAFF. The CDR3 DNA reads TGTGCCAGCCTCAGGTACGCTGAAGCTTTCTTT.

This chain joins TRBV5-6 and TRBJ1-1; 7 bases are shared with TRBD1. The CDR3 covers 15 residues. Losses at the gene ends were 3 bases for V and 4 bases for J; bases not matched to a gene: 9. Germline V gene lookup returns CDR1 SGHDT and CDR2 YYEEEE. The CDR3 is CASSYLTGRGTEAFF. CDR3 DNA: TGTGCCAGCAGCTACCTGACAGGGAGGGGCACTGAAGCTTTCTTT. The full variable domain, its missing parts supplied by reference TRBV5-6 and TRBJ1-1, is DAGVTQSPTHLIKTRGQQVTLRCSPKSGHDTVSWYQQALGQGPQFIFQYYEEEERQRGNFPDRFSGHQFPNYSSELNVNALLLGDSALYLCASSYLTGRGTEAFFGQGTRLTVV.

The chain combines TRBV4-3 with TRBJ2-2; D possibly corresponds to TRBD1 (6 bases). Germline V gene lookup returns CDR1 LGHNA and CDR2 YSLEER. This CDR3 contains 13 residues. Trimming took 6 bases from V and 5 from J, leaving 10 bases between them. CDR3 sequence (DNA): TGCGCCAGCAGAGGACAGTTAACCGGGGAGCTGTTTTTT. Translating it yields CASRGQLTGELFF.

The rearrangement uses TRBV4-1 and TRBJ2-1, with D tentatively TRBD1 or TRBD2 (5 bases each). The V gene lost 1 base and the J gene lost 12 bases, with 22 bases spanning the gap. The germline V gene has CDR1 MGHRA and CDR2 YSYEKL. The CDR3 totals 16 residues. DNA for the CDR3: TGCGCCAGCAGCCAAGCGACCGGGACGTACATTAGGGGGCAGTTCTTC. It yields the protein CASSQATGTYIRGQFF.

The CDR3 region has the DNA TGTGCCAGCAGCCGCTACAGGGGAGGAACTGAAGCTTTCTTT. Translation gives CASSRYRGGTEAFF. This chain joins TRBV14 and TRBJ1-1; 7 bases are shared with TRBD1. Germline CDR1 and CDR2: SGHDN and FVKESK. The V and J ends lost 4 bases and 5 bases, in that order; junction bases with no gene match: 7. This CDR3 has 14 residues.

Only one count was recorded for this clone. This chain connects TRBV18 to TRBJ2-6; D gene uncertain. In germline, CDR1 is KGHSH, CDR2 LQKENI. The length of the CDR3 is 15 residues. V was cut by 2 bases and J by 1 base, with 6 bases left in between. The CDR3 loop reads CASSPTRSGANVLTF. In nucleotides, the CDR3 is TGTGCCAGCTCACCAACGCGGTCTGGGGCCAACGTCCTGACTTTC.